The 3 T cell receptor beta chains listed next were all sequenced from one sample in a study of STAT5B mutations in CD4+ large granular lymphocyte leukemia (dated by TCRdb to between 2021 and 2023). Libraries were made using the immunoSEQ multiplex PCR assay. TCRdb took this table from immuneACCESS and kept in-frame rearrangements with V and J called. Such tables lack part of the clones; where checked against another copy, unresolved V genes explain under half of the gap, and the rest is unexplained. This sample gives over 45,000 clones in total; less than 85% of them show up just once. The ten largest clones add up to 1.5% to 1.7% of the sample. Sequenced: CD4+ T cells from blood buffy coats. The origin of the receptors is a human donor in good health.

This clone was observed a handful of times. The rearrangement links TRBV28 to TRBJ1-4; D gene unclear. V lost 10 bases and J lost 4, with 7 bases in between. Germline V gives CDR1 MDHEN, CDR2 SYDVKM. The CDR3 has 11 amino acids. The DNA for the CDR3 is TGTGCCACCTTGGGTAATGAAAAACTGTTTTTT. Translation: CATLGNEKLFF. Supplemented by reference TRBV28 and TRBJ1-4, the full variable domain reads DVKVTQSSRYLVKRTGEKVFLECVQDMDHENMFWYRQDPGLGLRLIYFSYDVKMKEKGDIPEGYSVSREKKERFSLILESASTNQTSMYLCATLGNEKLFFGSGTQLSVL.

The chain joins TRBV7-2 to TRBJ2-3, with a tentative D call TRBD2 (6 bases). Germline values: CDR1 SGHTA, CDR2 FQGNSA. The CDR3 has 14 residues. V lost 5 bases and J lost 2, with 11 bases in between. The CDR3 DNA sequence: TGTGCCAGCAGCCCGGGACTGATCACAGATACGCAGTATTTT. It is translated as CASSPGLITDTQYF. Full variable domain (remainder filled in from reference TRBV7-2 and TRBJ2-3): GAGVSQSPSNKVTEKGKDVELRCDPISGHTALYWYRQSLGQGLEFLIYFQGNSAPDKSGLPSDRFSAERTGGSVSTLTIQRTQQEDSAVYLCASSPGLITDTQYFGPGTRLTVL.

This clone has more than one count but fewer than ten. The chain combines TRBV10-3 with TRBJ1-6; 7 nucleotides agree with TRBD1. Losses at the gene ends were 6 bases for V and 10 bases for J; bases not matched to a gene: 12. The CDR3 has 15 amino acids. CDR1 and CDR2 from the germline V gene are ENHRY and SYGVKD. CDR3 protein: CAIREQGIEGSPLHF. CDR3 DNA sequence: TGTGCCATCAGGGAACAGGGGATCGAAGGCTCACCCCTCCACTTT.